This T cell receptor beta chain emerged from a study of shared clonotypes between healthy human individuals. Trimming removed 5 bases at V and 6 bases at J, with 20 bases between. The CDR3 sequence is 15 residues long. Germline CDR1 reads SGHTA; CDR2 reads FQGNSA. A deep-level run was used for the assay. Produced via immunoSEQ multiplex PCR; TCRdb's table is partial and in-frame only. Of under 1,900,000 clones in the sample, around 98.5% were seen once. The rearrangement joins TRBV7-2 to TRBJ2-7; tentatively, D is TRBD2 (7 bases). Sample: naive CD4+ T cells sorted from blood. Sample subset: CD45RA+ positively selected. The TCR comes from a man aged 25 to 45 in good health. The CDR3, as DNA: TGTGCCAGCAGCCGGGGGCGGGGAGGGCTCGGCGAGCAGTACTTC. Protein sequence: CASSRGRGGLGEQYF.